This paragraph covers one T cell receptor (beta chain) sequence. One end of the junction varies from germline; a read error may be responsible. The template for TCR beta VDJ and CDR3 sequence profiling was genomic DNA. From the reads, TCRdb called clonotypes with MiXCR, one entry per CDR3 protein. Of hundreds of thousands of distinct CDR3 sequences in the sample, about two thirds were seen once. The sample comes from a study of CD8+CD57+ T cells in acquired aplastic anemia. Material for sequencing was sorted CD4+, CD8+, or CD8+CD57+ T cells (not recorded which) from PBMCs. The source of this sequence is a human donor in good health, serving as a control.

CDR3 sequence: CACSERGAGEQYF. The CDR3 region has the DNA TGTGCCTGCAGTGAACGGGGGGCCGGCGAGCAGTACTTC. The chain has TRBV2 and TRBJ2-7; perhaps TRBD2 as D (7 bases). This CDR3 contains 13 residues. The V gene's germline CDR1 is SNHLY and CDR2 FYNNEI.